This T cell receptor beta chain was recorded in a study of T cells in tuberculosis. Study in general: CD1B tetramers identified T cells specific for mycobacterial lipid GMM. This South African cohort compared adolescents with or without latent tuberculosis against adults with active tuberculosis. Findings of the study overall: Active tuberculosis cases were adults; controls were adolescents. Active tuberculosis patients had shorter CDR3-alpha; the beta difference was nonsignificant.

CDR1 is SGHDT, CDR2 YYEEEE, per germline. V lost 4 bases, J lost 0 bases, and 14 bases lay in between. There are 16 residues in the CDR3. Some clones are missing from TCRdb's copy, which holds only in-frame ones; the method was immunoSEQ multiplex PCR. The sample shows some 34,000 clones, about 93% of them seen only once. On this clone itself: Its specificity is not known.

Input material: PBMCs. This TCR was recovered from a donor aged 10 to 29 with latent tuberculosis or without tuberculosis infection. The V and J genes are TRBV5-6 and TRBJ2-1; D perhaps matches TRBD2 (6 bases). This CDR3 is CASSPFGGSSYNEQFF. The CDR3 nucleotides read TGTGCCAGCAGCCCCTTCGGGGGAAGCTCCTACAATGAGCAGTTCTTC.